One sample yielded the 8 T cell receptor beta chains listed below, sequenced in a study of neurological immune-mediated disorders. TCRdb reprocessed the 5' RACE reads with MiXCR, giving one entry per CDR3 protein. The data hold fewer than 55,000 distinct CDR3 sequences, with about 12% observed a single time. Time point indicated: longitudinal time-point 3. The sequenced sample consisted of PBMCs. These receptors were obtained from a male donor with HTLV-1-associated myelopathy (HAM/TSP).

In its sample, this clonotype was seen many times. Here the CDR3 DNA reads TGTGCCAGCAGCTTATGGGCTAAAGAGACCCAGTACTTC. Translated, it gives CASSLWAKETQYF. The V call is TRBV7-2, the J call TRBJ2-5; D ambiguous. The CDR3 is made up of 13 amino acids. The V gene's germline CDR1 is SGHTA and CDR2 FQGNSA. V gave up 2 bases and J gave up 3 bases, with 7 bases separating them.

This clonotype was seen ten or more times. The chain is built from TRBV29-1 and TRBJ2-7; no reliable D call. The germline CDR1 and CDR2 sequences are SQVTM and ANQGSEA. The V and J ends lost 4 bases and 5 bases respectively, with 12 bases between them. CDR3 length: 12 residues. CDR3 coding DNA: TGCAGCGTTGCCGCAAACGCCGACGAGCAGTACTTC. This gives the protein CSVAANADEQYF.

This clonotype was seen at least ten times. This chain joins TRBV5-1 and TRBJ2-5; possible D gene TRBD2, 6 bases. The V gene's germline CDR1 is SGHRS and CDR2 YFSETQ. The CDR3 extends over 14 amino acids. The V end was cut by 2 bases, the J end by 1 base, with 9 bases between. The CDR3 DNA reads TGCGCCAGCAGCTTATGGGGAGGCCAAGAGACCCAGTACTTC. The encoded protein is CASSLWGGQETQYF.

The sample holds many counts of this clonotype. The gene calls are TRBV7-2 and TRBJ2-1; D remains unclear. Trimming stripped 1 base from V and 10 bases from J, with 8 bases between. Germline CDR1 SGHTA, CDR2 FQGNSA. The CDR3 contains 12 residues. The DNA of the CDR3 is TGTGCCAGCAGCTTAGGGGGAATGGAGCAGTTCTTC. It specifies CASSLGGMEQFF.

V is TRBV18 and J is TRBJ2-1; 7 bases line up with TRBD1. CDR3 length: 15 residues. Germline assignment: CDR1 KGHSH and CDR2 LQKENI. J was trimmed by 0 bases and V by 3 bases; bases with no gene match: 2. CDR3 protein: CASSPRQGSYNEQFF. DNA of the CDR3: TGTGCCAGCTCACCTCGACAGGGCTCCTACAATGAGCAGTTCTTC. The whole variable domain, remainder taken from reference TRBV18 and TRBJ2-1, is NAGVMQNPRHLVRRRGQEARLRCSPMKGHSHVYWYRQLPEEGLKFMVYLQKENIIDESGMPKERFSAEFPKEGPSILRIQQVVRGDSAAYFCASSPRQGSYNEQFFGPGTRLTVL.

This clonotype appeared many times. J is TRBJ1-1 and V is TRBV7-9; no reliable D call. This CDR3 comprises 14 residues. V was shortened by 5 bases and J by 5 bases, with 15 bases between the two germline ends. Germline V gene data show CDR1 as SEHNR and CDR2 as FQNEAQ (reference sequence). This CDR3 reads CASSTRTSGTEAFF. CDR3 nucleotides: TGTGCCAGCAGCACTAGAACCTCGGGAACTGAAGCTTTCTTT.

This clonotype came up many times. The V gene is TRBV12-3 or TRBV12-4, the J gene TRBJ2-6, with D perhaps assigned TRBD1 or TRBD2 (5 bases each). Between the trimmed V and J ends, which lost 3 bases and 3 bases, there was a span of 12 bases. This CDR3 comprises 16 residues. Written as DNA, the CDR3 is TGTGCCAGCAGTTTGGAAGAGGGACGTGGGGCCAACGTCCTGACTTTC. It codes for CASSLEEGRGANVLTF.

This clonotype occurred many times. The chain has TRBV20-1 and TRBJ2-7; no clear D gene. Germline V CDR1 and CDR2: DFQATT, SNEGSKA (reference sequence). This CDR3 contains 11 residues. CDR3 nucleotides: TGCGTTGCCCCTGGGCCCTACGAGCAGTACTTC. It yields the protein CVAPGPYEQYF.